The present TCR beta chain was sequenced within a study of T cell responses to AZD1222 COVID-19 vaccine. The study, taken as a whole, reports: Only 5 or 6 individuals given AZD1222 were seropositive at baseline. The donor cohort was predominantly white British with a female majority, and clonal diversity may have been underestimated. With two AZD1222 doses given, Spike-specific TCR breadth and depth both rose. Dominant at 160-218 and 743-854, vaccine-associated CD4 TCRs also spanned spike.

The assay was immunoSEQ multiplex PCR, and TCRdb's table has in-frame clones only and misses some. This sample has 72,000 or so clones, with 90% found just once. The CDR3 length is 13 residues. Germline V CDR1 and CDR2: MNHEY, SMNVEV (reference sequence). The junction had 7 bases not matched to a gene; V was cut back by 7 bases and J by 8 bases. This clone came up once. Its antigen is unidentified. Source: peripheral blood, taken on day 0 of AZD1222 vaccination. V usage is TRBV27 and J usage is TRBJ2-1; 8 bases line up with TRBD2. The clonotype comes from an adult in good health. CDR3 sequence: CASKSSGSDEQFF. Here the CDR3 DNA reads TGTGCCAGCAAGTCCAGCGGGAGCGATGAGCAGTTCTTC.